This paragraph covers one T cell receptor beta chain sequence. TCRdb keeps only in-frame clones here, not all; method: immunoSEQ multiplex PCR. This table has approximately 160,000 clones, over 85% appearing once. Enrolment of Seattle patients took place during active infection, and they were followed longitudinally. These data originate in a study of blood T cell repertoires in COVID-19. In the study overall: Whether acute or convalescent, the COVID-19 samples came from the United States, Italy and Spain.

The germline CDR1 and CDR2 sequences are SNHLY and FYNNEI. The CDR3 contains 13 residues. The J segment lost 7 bases and the V segment lost 4 bases, leaving 3 bases of the junction unmatched. V and J are TRBV2 and TRBJ1-5; 8 bases line up with TRBD1. The receptor's source is a woman aged 60-75 years with COVID-19, enrolled during active disease. Sequencing input: peripheral blood. CDR3 nucleotide sequence: TGTGCCAGCAGTGGGGACAGGTCGCAGCCCCAGCATTTT. Encoded protein: CASSGDRSQPQHF.